The entry below gives a single T cell receptor beta chain sequence along with its context. No antigen is known for it. The sample belongs to a study of T cells expressing NK-cell markers. The study's findings and limits: Whether expanded NKG2C+ T cell clones were HCMV specific stayed uncertain.

TCRdb re-analyzed the 5' RACE reads; it lists each CDR3 protein once, without DNA. This table holds more than 400,000 distinct CDR3 sequences. The CDR3 sequence is 12 residues long. Germline loops: CDR1 SQVTM, CDR2 ANQGSEA. This chain uses TRBV29-1 with TRBJ2-7. The clonotype was recovered from a woman aged 18-70 years in good health. Material: blood T cells: a sorted CD56 or NKG2C T cell subset, CD4+ or CD8+ T cells, or bulk PBMC T cells (not recorded which). This CDR3 reads CSATWEPYEQYF.